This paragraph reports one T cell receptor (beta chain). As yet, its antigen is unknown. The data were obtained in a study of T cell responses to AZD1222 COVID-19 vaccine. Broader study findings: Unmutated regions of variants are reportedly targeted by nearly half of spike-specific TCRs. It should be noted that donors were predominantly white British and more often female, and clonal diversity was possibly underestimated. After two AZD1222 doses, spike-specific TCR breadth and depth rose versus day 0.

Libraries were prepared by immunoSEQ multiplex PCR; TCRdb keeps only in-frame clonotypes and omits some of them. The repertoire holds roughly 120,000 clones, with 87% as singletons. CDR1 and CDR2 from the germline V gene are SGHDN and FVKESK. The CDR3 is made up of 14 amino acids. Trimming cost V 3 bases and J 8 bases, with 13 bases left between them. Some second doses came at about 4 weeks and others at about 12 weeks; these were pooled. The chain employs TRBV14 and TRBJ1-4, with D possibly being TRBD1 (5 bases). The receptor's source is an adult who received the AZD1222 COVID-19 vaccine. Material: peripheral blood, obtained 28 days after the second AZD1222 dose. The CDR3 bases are TGTGCCAGCAGCCAGGAAGTTTCAGGGGAAAAACTGTTTTTT. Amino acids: CASSQEVSGEKLFF.